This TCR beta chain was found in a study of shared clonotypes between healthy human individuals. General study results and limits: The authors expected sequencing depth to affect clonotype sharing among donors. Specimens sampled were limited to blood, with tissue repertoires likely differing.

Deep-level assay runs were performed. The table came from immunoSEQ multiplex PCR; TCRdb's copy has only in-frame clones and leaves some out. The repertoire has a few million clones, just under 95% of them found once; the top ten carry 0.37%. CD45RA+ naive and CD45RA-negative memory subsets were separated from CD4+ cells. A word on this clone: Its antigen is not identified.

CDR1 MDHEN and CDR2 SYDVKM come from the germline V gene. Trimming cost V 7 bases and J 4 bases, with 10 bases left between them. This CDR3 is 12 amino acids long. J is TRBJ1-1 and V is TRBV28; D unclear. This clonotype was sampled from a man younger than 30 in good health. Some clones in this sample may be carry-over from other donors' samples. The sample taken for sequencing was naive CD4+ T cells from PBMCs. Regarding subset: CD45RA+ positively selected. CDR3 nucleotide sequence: TGTGCCAGCACCCTCTCCTTCACTGAAGCTTTCTTT. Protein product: CASTLSFTEAFF.